This entry lists 29 T cell receptor beta chains sequenced from one sample in a study of T cell repertoires in cytomegalovirus infection. Using its own MiXCR run on the reads, TCRdb lists one record per CDR3 protein. The data hold around 900,000 distinct CDR3 sequences, with less than 40% observed a single time. No cognate antigen is known for these TCRs. Sequencing used cultured CD8+ T cells from PBMCs, obtained from culture after CMV antigen stimulation. Receptor source: a human donor in good health (CMV status not recorded). Some clones in this sample may be carry-over from other donors' samples.

The rearrangement links TRBV6-5 to TRBJ1-5, with 7 nucleotides matching TRBD1. The length of the CDR3 is 16 residues. The junction had 11 bases not matched to a gene; V was cut back by 2 bases and J by 7 bases. Per the germline V gene, CDR1 is MNHEY and CDR2 is SVGAGI. The CDR3 loop is CASSYLTDRDKQPQHF. The CDR3 bases are TGTGCCAGCAGTTACCTTACCGACAGGGATAAACAGCCCCAGCATTTT.

The V gene is TRBV27, the J gene TRBJ1-5; D gene unclear. The CDR3 has 15 residues. V shed 0 bases and J shed 4 bases, with 10 bases lying between them. Germline V lookup: CDR1 MNHEY, CDR2 SMNVEV (reference sequence). CDR3 in DNA: TGTGCCAGCAGTTTATCCAGGTCTCCGAATCAGCCCCAGCATTTT. This gives the protein CASSLSRSPNQPQHF.

The chain employs TRBV2 and TRBJ2-1, with 10 bases fitting TRBD2. The germline gives CDR1 SNHLY, CDR2 FYNNEI. V lost 10 bases to trimming and J lost 7 bases; unmatched junction nucleotides: 16. The CDR3 spans 16 residues. This CDR3 is CATASSTSGVVNEQFF. CDR3 coding DNA: TGTGCCACCGCATCCTCTACTAGCGGGGTCGTAAATGAGCAGTTCTTC. The variable domain in full, completed from reference TRBV2 and TRBJ2-1, reads EPEVTQTPSHQVTQMGQEVILRCVPISNHLYFYWYRQILGQKVEFLVSFYNNEISEKSEIFDDQFSVERPDGSNFTLKIRSTKLEDSAMYFCATASSTSGVVNEQFFGPGTRLTVL.

This clonotype has only a few counts. The chain employs TRBV4-2 and TRBJ2-2; D gene uncertain. V was trimmed by 1 base and J by 1 base, leaving 10 bases between them. The CDR3 has 16 residues. The germline V gene has CDR1 LGHNA and CDR2 YNFKEQ. The CDR3 here is CASSQGPPGNTGELFF. The CDR3 DNA follows: TGTGCCAGCAGCCAAGGCCCTCCAGGGAACACCGGGGAGCTGTTTTTT.

This clonotype occurred a few times. The chain combines TRBV6-1 with TRBJ1-2; no definite D call. In germline, CDR1 is MNHNS, CDR2 SASEGT. Trimming shortened V by 0 bases and J by 4 bases, and 12 bases separated the two germline ends. The CDR3 covers 15 residues. CDR3 loop: CASSEARTVGYGYTF. Written as DNA, the CDR3 is TGTGCCAGCAGTGAAGCCAGGACGGTGGGCTATGGCTACACCTTC.

This clonotype was detected ten times or more. V usage is TRBV7-6 and J usage is TRBJ2-3, with TRBD2 matching over 8 bases. Germline lookup yields CDR1 SGHVS and CDR2 FNYEAQ. The trim removed 5 bases at V and 2 bases at J, leaving 9 bases unmatched. The CDR3 extends over 16 amino acids. CDR3 sequence: CASSPGGGGTTDTQYF. The CDR3 coding sequence is TGTGCCAGCAGCCCAGGTGGCGGGGGGACCACAGATACGCAGTATTTT.

In this sample, this clonotype turned up a few times. The rearrangement links TRBV7-9 to TRBJ2-7; D uncertain. The CDR3 totals 16 residues. V dropped 4 bases and J dropped 5 bases, with 21 bases sitting between them. CDR1 and CDR2 from the germline V gene are SEHNR and FQNEAQ (reference sequence). CDR3 DNA: TGTGCCAGCAGCTACGTGACCCAGACGGGTTATGACGAGCAGTACGTC. Residues: CASSYVTQTGYDEQYV.

This clonotype came up once. The gene calls are TRBV18 and TRBJ2-1; 7 bases are a match to TRBD2. CDR1 and CDR2 (germline): KGHSH, LQKENI. The CDR3 contains 16 residues. Trimming took 3 bases from V and 1 from J; bases not matched to a gene: 6. CDR3 coding DNA: TGTGCCAGCTCACCGGGGAGGGGAAATTCCTACAATGAGCAGTTCTTC. Its translation is CASSPGRGNSYNEQFF.

In this sample, this clonotype turned up a few times. V gene TRBV7-9 combines with J gene TRBJ2-3; D unclear. The CDR3 is 14 amino acids. Trimming removed 5 bases from V and 6 bases from J, with 15 bases in between. CDR1 and CDR2 (germline): SEHNR, FQNEAQ (reference sequence). The CDR3 protein is CASSPPVVGDTQYF. CDR3 DNA sequence: TGTGCCAGCAGCCCCCCTGTCGTCGGGGATACGCAGTATTTT.

This clonotype was counted only a few times. The rearrangement uses TRBV10-3 and TRBJ1-6; TRBD1 matches 9 bases. The CDR3 spans 15 residues. With V trimmed by 5 bases and J by 5 bases, 4 bases remained unmatched. The germline CDR1 and CDR2 sequences are ENHRY and SYGVKD. CDR3 sequence (DNA): TGTGCCATCAGTAAGCGGACAGGGGATAATTCACCCCTCCACTTT. This codes for CAISKRTGDNSPLHF.

Only a few counts were recorded for this clonotype. CDR3 in amino acids: CASSQFRPLAGGHYTQYF. The DNA for the CDR3 is TGCGCCAGCAGCCAATTCCGCCCCCTAGCGGGGGGGCATTATACGCAGTATTTT. V gene TRBV4-3 combines with J gene TRBJ2-3; 12 bases are shared with TRBD2. The V and J ends lost 2 bases and 7 bases, in that order; junction bases with no gene match: 13. Germline values: CDR1 LGHNA, CDR2 YSLEER. The CDR3 runs 18 residues.

This clonotype was seen more than once but under ten times. V usage is TRBV6-6 and J usage is TRBJ2-7; 7 bases align to TRBD2. Per the germline V gene, CDR1 is MNHNY and CDR2 is SVGAGI (reference sequence). J was trimmed by 9 bases and V by 2 bases; bases with no gene match: 7. This CDR3 comprises 13 residues. In DNA, the CDR3 is TGTGCCAGCAGTTACCCGGGGAGGGTAGGGCAGTACGTC. Translating it yields CASSYPGRVGQYV.

This clonotype has only a few counts. The V gene is TRBV27, the J gene TRBJ1-5; D not resolved. Germline CDR1 MNHEY, CDR2 SMNVEV (reference sequence). The CDR3 is 15 residues long. The V and J ends lost 5 bases and 1 base respectively, with 12 bases between them. CDR3 region: CASSLTVQSNQPQHF. CDR3 in DNA: TGTGCCAGCAGTCTTACAGTGCAAAGCAATCAGCCCCAGCATTTT.

The chain uses TRBV6-5 and TRBJ2-3; D gene ambiguous. V lost 6 bases to trimming and J lost 1 base, with 14 bases between them. This CDR3 contains 15 residues. The germline V gene has CDR1 MNHEY and CDR2 SVGAGI. The CDR3 DNA reads as TGTGCCAGCAGCGCTTATGGGTTTGGCACAGATACGCAGTATTTT. Protein sequence: CASSAYGFGTDTQYF.

The chain carries TRBV5-3 and TRBJ1-5; 7 nucleotides agree with TRBD1. TRBV5-3 is labeled an ORF, and its function is uncertain. Trimming at V came to 8 bases and at J to 9 bases, leaving 20 bases not matched to a gene. The CDR3 sequence is 16 residues long. Here the CDR3 reads CASSTCAGTVCRPQHF. The DNA of the CDR3 is TGTGCCAGCAGCACCTGCGCCGGGACAGTTTGTCGGCCCCAGCATTTT.

This clonotype was detected a few times. The V call is TRBV11-2, the J call TRBJ2-7; 9 bases match TRBD1. The CDR3 is 16 amino acids. Germline values: CDR1 SGHAT, CDR2 FQNNGV. The V gene end was trimmed by 1 base and the J gene end by 3 bases; junction bases not matched to a gene: 7. The CDR3 nucleotides read TGTGCCAGCAGCTTAGGGGACAGGGTGTTGGGCTACGAGCAGTACGTC. Amino acid sequence: CASSLGDRVLGYEQYV.

Only a few counts were recorded for this clonotype. The rearrangement links TRBV12-3 or TRBV12-4 to TRBJ2-2, with D uncertain. Trimming removed 7 bases at V and 4 bases at J, with 16 bases between. CDR3 length: 15 residues. CDR3: CASKEYLGSTGELFF. The DNA of the CDR3 is TGTGCCAGCAAAGAGTATCTCGGAAGCACCGGGGAGCTGTTTTTT.

The V gene is TRBV28, the J gene TRBJ1-5; 7 bases agree with TRBD1. Germline-derived CDR1 and CDR2 are MDHEN and SYDVKM. Trimming at V came to 5 bases and at J to 6 bases, leaving 7 bases not matched to a gene. The CDR3 is 14 residues long. CDR3 sequence (DNA): TGTGCCAGCAGTAACACAGGGGTGGGTCAGCCCCAGCATTTT. Translating it yields CASSNTGVGQPQHF.

This clonotype has at least ten counts. The rearrangement uses TRBV7-6 and TRBJ2-1, with TRBD2 identical over 8 bases. Germline CDR1 reads SGHVS; CDR2 reads FNYEAQ. The CDR3 loop spans 17 amino acids. Unmatched junction bases numbered 17, after V lost 5 bases and J lost 8 bases. This CDR3 reads CASSKSPSGGPRDEQFF. The CDR3 coding sequence is TGTGCCAGCAGCAAATCGCCGAGCGGGGGTCCTCGGGATGAGCAGTTCTTC.

V usage is TRBV5-4 and J usage is TRBJ2-1, with 7 nucleotides matching TRBD1. The V segment lost 2 bases and the J segment 10 bases; nucleotides outside the gene matches: 12. CDR3 size: 15 residues. CDR1 is SGHNT and CDR2 is YYREEE in the germline V gene (reference sequence). CDR3 nucleotide sequence: TGTGCCAGCAGCTTTTTCGGGACAGCTCTCAACGAGCAGTTCTTC. Amino acids: CASSFFGTALNEQFF.

V and J are TRBV12-5 and TRBJ1-2; 8 bases are shared with TRBD1. Germline V gene lookup returns CDR1 LGHNT and CDR2 FRNRAP. V was clipped by 3 bases and J by 0 bases; unmatched bases: 12. The CDR3 has 18 amino acids. CDR3 nucleotides: TGTGCTAGTGGTTTCTTTCTATACGGACAGGGAACTAACTATGGCTACACCTTC. It yields the protein CASGFFLYGQGTNYGYTF.

This clonotype has just a few counts. The chain employs TRBV5-1 and TRBJ2-3; 9 bases match TRBD2. The trim removed 2 bases at V and 0 bases at J, leaving 4 bases unmatched. CDR1 is SGHRS and CDR2 is YFSETQ in the germline V gene. The CDR3 contains 16 residues. The CDR3 nucleotides are TGCGCCAGCAGCTTAAAAGCGGGGGGTAGCACAGATACGCAGTATTTT. The encoded protein is CASSLKAGGSTDTQYF.

The chain employs TRBV10-3 and TRBJ2-2, with D unresolved. Germline CDR1 and CDR2: ENHRY and SYGVKD. Between the trimmed V and J ends, which lost 7 bases and 7 bases, there was a span of 13 bases. The CDR3 contains 13 residues. The CDR3 protein is CAIMVKEYGELFF. CDR3 DNA: TGTGCCATCATGGTAAAGGAATACGGGGAGCTGTTTTTT.

The J gene is TRBJ1-4, the V gene TRBV6-6; D gene uncertain. The CDR3 contains 14 residues. V was clipped by 0 bases and J by 5 bases, with 7 bases between them. Germline loops: CDR1 MNHNY, CDR2 SVGAGI (reference sequence). The DNA for the CDR3 is TGTGCCAGCAGTTACTCACAGCAAAATGAAAAACTGTTTTTT. Its translation: CASSYSQQNEKLFF.

This clonotype was recorded many times. The chain couples TRBV7-9 to TRBJ1-2; TRBD1 matches 9 bases. Trimming cost V 3 bases and J 3 bases; bases outside gene matches: 5. In germline, CDR1 is SEHNR, CDR2 FQNEAQ (reference sequence). There are 15 residues in the CDR3. The CDR3 region is CASSFPDRGHYGYTF. The CDR3 nucleotides are TGTGCCAGCAGCTTCCCGGACAGGGGCCACTATGGCTACACCTTC. The whole variable domain, filled in from reference TRBV7-9 and TRBJ1-2, reads DTGVSQNPRHKITKRGQNVTFRCDPISEHNRLYWYRQTLGQGPEFLTYFQNEAQLEKSRLLSDRFSAERPKGSFSTLEIQRTEQGDSAMYLCASSFPDRGHYGYTFGSGTRLTVV.

This chain uses TRBV25-1 with TRBJ2-5, with D perhaps matching TRBD1 (6 bases). The V gene's germline CDR1 is MGHDK and CDR2 SYGVNS. The CDR3 is 14 amino acids. V lost 5 bases to trimming and J lost 5 bases, with 15 bases between them. The CDR3 region is CASSNSGHSETQYF. The CDR3 DNA follows: TGTGCCAGCAGTAACTCGGGACATTCGGAGACCCAGTACTTC.

This rearrangement joins TRBV7-3 to TRBJ2-3; D is ambiguous. The CDR3 contains 13 residues. The germline V gene encodes CDR1 SGHTA and CDR2 FQGTGA. With 5 bases removed from V and 5 bases from J, the gap between germline ends came to 11 bases. In DNA, the CDR3 is TGTGCCAGCAGCCCGCCCCACCGAGATACGCAGTATTTT. Encoded protein: CASSPPHRDTQYF.

There are a few counts of this clonotype. The chain recombines TRBV4-1 with TRBJ1-1, with a possible D match to TRBD1 (6 bases). The CDR3 loop spans 15 amino acids. V was clipped by 5 bases and J by 2 bases, with 15 bases between them. The V gene's germline CDR1 is MGHRA and CDR2 YSYEKL. The CDR3 loop reads CASSITQDSNTEAFF. CDR3 DNA: TGCGCCAGCAGCATAACCCAGGACAGCAACACTGAAGCTTTCTTT.

The chain carries TRBV7-2 and TRBJ1-5; weak D call: TRBD1 (5 bases). The V and J ends lost 3 bases and 0 bases respectively, with 9 bases between them. The CDR3 runs 15 residues. Germline CDR1 SGHTA, CDR2 FQGNSA. The CDR3 coding sequence is TGTGCCAGCAGCTTGCGCGGGACTAGCAATCAGCCCCAGCATTTT. It specifies CASSLRGTSNQPQHF.